A single sample is the source of the 27 T cell receptor beta chains below, sequenced in a study of cytomegalovirus exposure and HLA in healthy donors. Primers included in the PCR were 60 Vbeta and 13 Jbeta primers. Sequencing was performed with immunoSEQ multiplex PCR; in TCRdb, only in-frame clones are kept and a portion is missing. The sample carries over 100,000 clones, roughly three fifths recorded once. The sample was PBMCs. The receptors stem from a man in his forties in good health and CMV-seropositive.

The chain has TRBV30 and TRBJ2-3, with 7 bases fitting TRBD1. Germline assignment: CDR1 GTSNPN and CDR2 SVGIG (reference sequence). The V gene end was trimmed by 3 bases and the J gene end by 2 bases; junction bases not matched to a gene: 5. The CDR3 runs 14 residues. CDR3 amino acids: CAWSRGYHTDTQYF. Here the CDR3 DNA reads TGTGCCTGGAGCAGGGGGTACCACACAGATACGCAGTATTTT.

This clone was recorded only once. V is TRBV18 and J is TRBJ1-2; D uncertain. This CDR3 region has 13 residues. CDR1 and CDR2 (germline): KGHSH, LQKENI. The ends were cut back, 3 bases at V and 1 base at J, with 6 bases in the middle. CDR3 region: CASSPEGNYGYTF. In DNA form, the CDR3 reads TGTGCCAGCTCACCCGAGGGTAACTATGGCTACACCTTC. The full variable domain, its missing parts supplied by reference TRBV18 and TRBJ1-2, is NAGVMQNPRHLVRRRGQEARLRCSPMKGHSHVYWYRQLPEEGLKFMVYLQKENIIDESGMPKERFSAEFPKEGPSILRIQQVVRGDSAAYFCASSPEGNYGYTFGSGTRLTVV.

This rearrangement joins TRBV6-4 to TRBJ1-5; 7 positions agree with TRBD1. V lost 5 bases, J lost 4 bases, and 5 bases stayed unmatched. The CDR3 sequence is 14 residues long. Germline lookup yields CDR1 MRHNA and CDR2 SNTAGT. DNA for the CDR3: TGTGCCAGCAGTCGATCGGGACAGAATCAGCCCCAGCATTTT. Its protein is CASSRSGQNQPQHF.

This chain's CDR3 is CASSLSSGQGGSNEQFF. The CDR3 DNA reads as TGTGCCAGCTCACTAAGCTCTGGACAGGGAGGTAGCAATGAGCAGTTCTTC. V usage is TRBV18 and J usage is TRBJ2-1; 8 bases align to TRBD1. V dropped 4 bases and J dropped 6; count of bases not matched to a gene: 14. Germline CDR1 reads KGHSH; CDR2 reads LQKENI. The CDR3 is 17 amino acids.

Remarks on this clone: A much larger clone differs from this one at a single base, so this may be a read error. V is TRBV25-1 and J is TRBJ1-3, with a possible D match to TRBD1 (6 bases). Looked up from germline, CDR1 is MGHDK and CDR2 is SYGVNS. V dropped 1 base and J dropped 3 bases, with 7 bases sitting between them. The CDR3 loop spans 14 amino acids. CDR3 amino acids: CASSESGVGNTIYF. DNA for the CDR3: TGTGCCAGCAGTGAATCAGGGGTTGGAAACACCATATATTTT.

This sequence joins TRBV6-5 and TRBJ1-1; 7 positions agree with TRBD1. The CDR3 consists of 12 residues. CDR1 and CDR2 from the germline V gene are MNHEY and SVGAGI. CDR3 sequence: CACRQGNTEAFF. The CDR3 DNA reads TGTGCTTGTAGACAGGGCAACACTGAAGCTTTCTTT.

The chain is built from TRBV15 and TRBJ1-1; 7 nucleotides match TRBD1. Looked up from germline, CDR1 is LNHNV and CDR2 is YYDKDF (reference sequence). The CDR3 totals 15 residues. V was pared by 1 base and J by 2 bases, with 4 bases of the junction left unmatched. The DNA for the CDR3 is TGTGCCACCAGCAGAGGTGGACAGGCAAACACTGAAGCTTTCTTT. Its translation: CATSRGGQANTEAFF.

This rearrangement joins TRBV10-3 to TRBJ2-7; weak D call: TRBD2 (6 bases). The CDR3 totals 14 residues. Germline V gene data show CDR1 as ENHRY and CDR2 as SYGVKD. The V gene lost 6 bases and the J gene lost 3 bases, with 15 bases spanning the gap. The CDR3 DNA follows: TGTGCCATCAGCTCCCCGGGAGAAGGCTACGAGCAGTACTTC. This gives the protein CAISSPGEGYEQYF.

The V call is TRBV5-1, the J call TRBJ2-3; no definite D call. The germline gives CDR1 SGHRS, CDR2 YFSETQ. The CDR3 totals 12 residues. V lost 3 bases to trimming and J lost 2 bases, with 4 bases between them. The CDR3 DNA reads as TGCGCCAGCAGCTATAACACAGATACGCAGTATTTT. This sequence encodes CASSYNTDTQYF.

The genes are TRBV5-5 and TRBJ1-4, with TRBD1 matching 7 bases. CDR1 and CDR2 from the germline V gene are SGHKS and YYEKEE (reference sequence). After removal of 5 bases from V and 5 bases from J, the junction contained 9 bases not matched to a gene. CDR3 length: 15 residues. The CDR3 region is CASRARQGKNEKLFF. In DNA, the CDR3 is TGTGCCAGCAGGGCGAGACAGGGTAAAAATGAAAAACTGTTTTTT. Together with reference TRBV5-5 and TRBJ1-4, the CDR3 gives the full variable domain: DAGVTQSPTHLIKTRGQQVTLRCSPISGHKSVSWYQQVLGQGPQFIFQYYEKEERGRGNFPDRFSARQFPNYSSELNVNALLLGDSALYLCASRARQGKNEKLFFGSGTQLSVL.

The V gene is TRBV30, the J gene TRBJ1-2; 7 bases are a match to TRBD1. The V gene's germline CDR1 is GTSNPN and CDR2 SVGIG (reference sequence). This CDR3 has 13 amino acids. The J segment lost 7 bases and the V segment lost 1 base, leaving 6 bases of the junction unmatched. Here the CDR3 reads CAWSEWQGGGYTF. The CDR3 DNA is TGTGCCTGGAGTGAGTGGCAGGGGGGTGGCTACACCTTC.

The gene calls are TRBV5-5 and TRBJ2-1, with 12 bases fitting TRBD2. J was trimmed by 3 bases and V by 1 base; bases with no gene match: 2. Per germline, CDR1 SGHKS and CDR2 YYEKEE (reference sequence). The length of the CDR3 is 16 residues. The CDR3 sequence: CASSLRLAGDYNEQFF. The CDR3 DNA reads TGTGCCAGCAGCTTGCGACTAGCGGGAGACTACAATGAGCAGTTCTTC.

V and J are TRBV10-3 and TRBJ1-1; TRBD1 agrees at 11 bases. CDR3 length equals 14 residues. CDR1 and CDR2 from the germline V gene are ENHRY and SYGVKD. V trimming: 6 bases; J trimming: 7 bases; junction bases outside the gene matches: 7. The CDR3 here is CAISRGQGVGEAFF. The CDR3 region has the DNA TGTGCCATCAGCCGGGGACAGGGGGTTGGTGAAGCTTTCTTT.

This rearrangement joins TRBV7-9 to TRBJ1-1, with D uncertain. Germline-derived CDR1 and CDR2 are SEHNR and FQNEAQ (reference sequence). The CDR3 consists of 13 residues. The V end lost 1 base, the J end lost 1 base, and 4 bases lay between the germline ends. The CDR3 DNA reads as TGTGCCAGCAGCTTAGTAGCGAACACTGAAGCTTTCTTT. Encoded protein: CASSLVANTEAFF.

The CDR3 DNA reads as TGCGCCAGCAGCCAAGATATGAGGGAGTTCCCCTACGAGCAGTACTTC. It encodes CASSQDMREFPYEQYF. The chain recombines TRBV4-3 with TRBJ2-7; tentative D call: TRBD2 (5 bases). Per the germline V gene, CDR1 is LGHNA and CDR2 is YSLEER. CDR3 length: 16 residues. V dropped 0 bases and J dropped 2 bases, with 14 bases sitting between them.

This clone appeared a few times. The J gene is TRBJ1-6, the V gene TRBV6-1, with TRBD1 matching over 9 bases. The length of the CDR3 is 13 residues. Per germline, CDR1 MNHNS and CDR2 SASEGT. J lost 6 bases, V lost 6 bases, and 0 bases had no gene match. The CDR3: CASRTGGNSPLHF. The CDR3 DNA is TGTGCCAGCAGGACAGGGGGTAATTCACCCCTCCACTTT.

CDR3 nucleotide sequence: TGTGCCAGCATTGGGAGCGCTGAAGCTTTCTTT. It codes for CASIGSAEAFF. This chain uses TRBV2 with TRBJ1-1; D is ambiguous. The CDR3 consists of 11 residues. V was shortened by 7 bases and J by 6 bases, with 9 bases between the two germline ends. Germline lookup yields CDR1 SNHLY and CDR2 FYNNEI.

The J gene is TRBJ2-4, the V gene TRBV10-3, with 7 bases matching TRBD2. This CDR3 region has 13 residues. J lost 7 bases, V lost 4 bases, and 4 bases had no gene match. The V gene's germline CDR1 is ENHRY and CDR2 SYGVKD. The CDR3 sequence: CAISAGGSNIQYF. For the CDR3, the DNA is TGTGCCATCAGTGCGGGGGGTTCGAACATTCAGTACTTC.

The V call is TRBV6-1, the J call TRBJ2-7; 8 nucleotides agree with TRBD1. Germline CDR1 MNHNS, CDR2 SASEGT. J gave up 0 bases and V 2 bases, and 6 bases lay outside the gene matches. CDR3 size: 16 residues. This CDR3 is CASSEFGTGGSYEQYF. CDR3 nucleotides: TGTGCCAGCAGTGAATTCGGGACAGGTGGCTCCTACGAGCAGTACTTC.

The rearrangement uses TRBV30 and TRBJ2-5; unclear D gene. V dropped 3 bases and J dropped 1 base, with 6 bases sitting between them. The CDR3 consists of 12 residues. CDR1 and CDR2 (germline): GTSNPN, SVGIG (reference sequence). The CDR3 region is CAWSRSQETQYF. The DNA of the CDR3 is TGTGCCTGGAGCAGAAGCCAAGAGACCCAGTACTTC.

The chain joins TRBV9 to TRBJ2-1, with 11 bases lining up with TRBD2. Losses at the gene ends were 4 bases for V and 4 bases for J; bases not matched to a gene: 4. The CDR3 extends over 15 amino acids. Germline V gives CDR1 SGDLS, CDR2 YYNGEE. The CDR3 reads CASSRGLAAYNEQFF. DNA for the CDR3: TGTGCCAGCAGCCGGGGACTAGCGGCTTACAATGAGCAGTTCTTC.

This chain links TRBV7-9 with TRBJ2-5, with a possible D match to TRBD1 (5 bases). The length of the CDR3 is 15 residues. The germline gives CDR1 SEHNR, CDR2 FQNEAQ (reference sequence). Trimming shortened V by 5 bases and J by 2 bases, and 15 bases separated the two germline ends. CDR3 sequence: CASSESLGAQETQYF. CDR3 bases: TGTGCCAGCAGCGAGTCATTAGGGGCTCAAGAGACCCAGTACTTC.

V is TRBV4-1 and J is TRBJ2-3; TRBD2 agrees at 12 bases. The J segment lost 3 bases and the V segment lost 0 bases, leaving 7 bases of the junction unmatched. Germline-derived CDR1 and CDR2 are MGHRA and YSYEKL. The CDR3 is 18 residues long. In DNA, the CDR3 is TGCGCCAGCAGCCAAGATGGGCCTAGCGGGGGGGCAACAGATACGCAGTATTTT. As protein: CASSQDGPSGGATDTQYF.

This rearrangement joins TRBV5-8 to TRBJ2-5; D not certain. The CDR3 totals 12 residues. The V end was cut by 0 bases, the J end by 2 bases, with 2 bases between. Germline CDR1 reads SGHTS; CDR2 reads YDEGEE. The CDR3 sequence: CASSLAQETQYF. The CDR3 DNA reads TGTGCCAGCAGCTTGGCTCAAGAGACCCAGTACTTC.

This clone was detected a few times. V gene TRBV2 combines with J gene TRBJ1-1; unclear D gene. V was trimmed by 5 bases and J by 7 bases, leaving 17 bases between them. The CDR3 contains 14 residues. CDR1 and CDR2 from the germline V gene are SNHLY and FYNNEI. CDR3 bases: TGTGCCAGCAGTCCTGAGACAACCAGAAGTGAAGCTTTCTTT. Translation gives CASSPETTRSEAFF.

The chain joins TRBV27 to TRBJ1-5; D not resolved. The CDR3 extends over 16 amino acids. Per the germline V gene, CDR1 is MNHEY and CDR2 is SMNVEV (reference sequence). V lost 4 bases and J lost 0, with 13 bases in between. The CDR3 loop reads CASSSLTLDSNQPQHF. The CDR3 DNA reads as TGTGCCAGCAGTTCCTTGACCCTAGATAGCAATCAGCCCCAGCATTTT.

This clone came up a few times. The chain recombines TRBV5-6 with TRBJ1-4; 7 positions match TRBD1. There are 16 residues in the CDR3. The germline V gene has CDR1 SGHDT and CDR2 YYEEEE. Losses at the gene ends were 3 bases for V and 5 bases for J; bases not matched to a gene: 10. CDR3 coding DNA: TGTGCCAGCAGCTCGGGGCTAGGGACAGAGAATGAAAAACTGTTTTTT. It translates to CASSSGLGTENEKLFF. Full variable domain (remainder filled in from reference TRBV5-6 and TRBJ1-4): DAGVTQSPTHLIKTRGQQVTLRCSPKSGHDTVSWYQQALGQGPQFIFQYYEEEERQRGNFPDRFSGHQFPNYSSELNVNALLLGDSALYLCASSSGLGTENEKLFFGSGTQLSVL.